A single sample is the source of the 9 T cell receptor beta chains below, sequenced in a study of cytomegalovirus exposure and HLA in healthy donors. With 60 Vbeta and 13 Jbeta primers, the PCR was carried out. The data were produced by immunoSEQ multiplex PCR, yet TCRdb's version contains in-frame clones alone and is incomplete. The table includes 130,000 to 150,000 clones, nearly 80% detected once. Sequencing was done on a sample of PBMCs. Receptors originate from a male donor in good health and CMV-seronegative.

V gene TRBV11-3 combines with J gene TRBJ2-3, with 10 bases identical to TRBD2. J was trimmed by 3 bases and V by 2 bases; bases with no gene match: 5. Germline-derived CDR1 and CDR2 are SGHNT and YENEEA. The CDR3 has 16 residues. CDR3 in amino acids: CASSLLAGGGTDTQYF. The CDR3 DNA follows: TGTGCCAGCAGCTTATTAGCGGGGGGTGGGACAGATACGCAGTATTTT.

The chain carries TRBV11-2 and TRBJ2-2; possibly TRBD2 for D (6 bases). The germline V gene encodes CDR1 SGHAT and CDR2 FQNNGV. This CDR3 is built from 15 residues. The ends were cut back, 3 bases at V and 8 bases at J, with 16 bases in the middle. DNA for the CDR3: TGTGCCAGCAGCTTTTATCGGTGGGGGGAAGGGGAGCTGTTTTTT. As protein: CASSFYRWGEGELFF.

The rearrangement links TRBV29-1 to TRBJ1-1; 7 bases align to TRBD1. The length of the CDR3 is 11 residues. CDR1 is SQVTM and CDR2 is ANQGSEA in the germline V gene. Trimming at V came to 6 bases and at J to 7 bases, leaving 5 bases not matched to a gene. The CDR3 nucleotides are TGCAGCGTCCTGACAGGGATTGAAGCTTTCTTT. Translating gives CSVLTGIEAFF.

This rearrangement joins TRBV6-5 to TRBJ2-7, with D perhaps matching TRBD2 (6 bases). The germline V gene encodes CDR1 MNHEY and CDR2 SVGAGI. CDR3 length: 15 residues. V lost 5 bases and J lost 2, with 16 bases in between. As DNA, the CDR3 is TGTGCCAGCAGTGGACGTGGGGGGTCAACCTACGAGCAGTACTTC. Its protein is CASSGRGGSTYEQYF.

This chain uses TRBV19 with TRBJ1-5, with D unresolved. Deletions cut 6 bases from V and 1 base from J, with 10 bases between. Germline assignment: CDR1 LNHDA and CDR2 SQIVND (reference sequence). This CDR3 spans 14 amino acids. The CDR3 here is CASSPSRSNQPQHF. CDR3 DNA sequence: TGTGCCAGTAGCCCGAGCAGGAGCAATCAGCCCCAGCATTTT.

A single count supports this clone. One end of the junction is discordant with germline, which a read error may explain. The V call is TRBV7-9, the J call TRBJ1-2; D perhaps matches TRBD1 (6 bases). The length of the CDR3 is 16 residues. Germline CDR1 reads SEHNR; CDR2 reads FQNEAQ (reference sequence). The CDR3 nucleotides are TGTTCCAGCAGCTTTACGGGAACAGGGCTGGGCCGTGGCTACACCTTC. Amino acids: CSSSFTGTGLGRGYTF.

The chain couples TRBV7-2 to TRBJ1-2, with D uncertain. The V gene's germline CDR1 is SGHTA and CDR2 FQGNSA. Trimming removed 5 bases at V and 0 bases at J, with 7 bases between. There are 13 residues in the CDR3. The CDR3 DNA reads TGTGCCAGCAGCCCACAGACTAACTATGGCTACACCTTC. Translated: CASSPQTNYGYTF.

There are a few counts of this clone. An end of the junction does not agree with germline; a read error may underlie this. The V and J genes are TRBV5-6 and TRBJ1-2; 9 bases fit TRBD1. The CDR3 length is 14 residues. CDR1 and CDR2 from the germline V gene are SGHDT and YYEEEE. CDR3 nucleotide sequence: TGTGCCAGCGGCTTTCGGGACAGGGCGGCTGGCTACACCTTC. This sequence encodes CASGFRDRAAGYTF.

The count of this clone is one. The chain has TRBV7-2 and TRBJ2-7; no reliable D call. The germline V and J ends were trimmed by 2 bases and 4 bases, with 3 bases remaining between them. The length of the CDR3 is 11 residues. Germline V gene data show CDR1 as SGHTA and CDR2 as FQGNSA. CDR3 bases: TGTGCCAGCAGCTTACAGTACGAGCAGTACTTC. It encodes CASSLQYEQYF.